These 19 T cell receptor beta chains came from one sample sequenced in a study of T cells in localized non-small cell lung cancer (TCRdb year 2020). The method was the immunoSEQ multiplex PCR assay. The immuneACCESS repertoire file appears here via TCRdb, limited to in-frame rearrangements. These files lack a portion of the clones; in checked studies, under half of the deficit traces to unresolved V genes, and the cause of the others is not known. Present in this sample are over 15,000 clones, 91% of which were seen just once. Together, the top ten hold less than 3% of the sample. The material sequenced was peripheral blood, taken before any cancer treatment. These receptors were collected from a woman between 35 and 75 years old with stage I lung adenocarcinoma.

V is TRBV28 and J is TRBJ1-5; D is undetermined. The germline CDR1 and CDR2 sequences are MDHEN and SYDVKM. The CDR3 loop spans 13 amino acids. V lost 5 bases and J 3 bases, leaving 8 bases between the germline ends. The CDR3 protein is CASSGSYNQPQHF. The CDR3 region has the DNA TGTGCCAGCAGTGGCAGTTACAATCAGCCCCAGCATTTT.

The chain uses TRBV10-3 and TRBJ1-1; maybe TRBD1 (6 bases). The V gene's germline CDR1 is ENHRY and CDR2 SYGVKD. The V and J ends lost 0 bases and 13 bases respectively, with 18 bases between them. The CDR3 spans 14 residues. The CDR3 nucleotides read TGTGCCATCAGTGAGTCGTTCCCACAGGGAATGGATTTCTTT. Protein product: CAISESFPQGMDFF.

This chain uses TRBV5-1 with TRBJ2-1, with TRBD2 identical over 7 bases. The V gene end was trimmed by 2 bases and the J gene end by 8 bases; junction bases not matched to a gene: 4. CDR1 is SGHRS and CDR2 is YFSETQ in the germline V gene. The CDR3 length is 13 residues. CDR3 in DNA: TGCGCCAGCAGCTTCATAGCGGGCTATGAGCAGTTCTTC. Amino acids: CASSFIAGYEQFF.

The chain recombines TRBV7-2 with TRBJ2-7, with 8 bases matching TRBD2. Trimming took 5 bases from V and 4 from J; bases not matched to a gene: 7. CDR3 size: 14 residues. Germline values: CDR1 SGHTA, CDR2 FQGNSA. For the CDR3, the DNA is TGTGCCAGCAGCATACAGCGGGGGAAGTACGAGCAGTACTTC. Translating it yields CASSIQRGKYEQYF.

This clone has more than one count but fewer than ten. This chain connects TRBV5-6 to TRBJ1-5; D unclear. V lost 1 base, J lost 2 bases, and 7 bases lay in between. CDR1 SGHDT and CDR2 YYEEEE come from the germline V gene. The CDR3 extends over 14 amino acids. The CDR3 nucleotides are TGTGCCAGCAGCTTGTATCAGGGCAATCAGCCCCAGCATTTT. Translating gives CASSLYQGNQPQHF.

This sequence joins TRBV2 and TRBJ1-6; D remains ambiguous. V lost 7 bases and J 9 bases, leaving 19 bases between the germline ends. Germline CDR1 reads SNHLY; CDR2 reads FYNNEI. The CDR3 runs 15 residues. This chain's CDR3 is CASTTLPSAGSPLHF. DNA for the CDR3: TGTGCCAGCACTACATTGCCTTCGGCTGGTTCACCCCTCCACTTT.

This clone was detected only once. V usage is TRBV27 and J usage is TRBJ2-3; D call uncertain. This CDR3 is built from 13 residues. Germline CDR1 reads MNHEY; CDR2 reads SMNVEV (reference sequence). V was shortened by 4 bases and J by 2 bases, with 7 bases between the two germline ends. The CDR3 nucleotides read TGTGCCAGCAGTTCGACCTCCACAGATACGCAGTATTTT. Its translation is CASSSTSTDTQYF.

The chain recombines TRBV6-1 with TRBJ2-7; D is tentatively TRBD1 or TRBD2 (5 bases each). Germline V gene lookup returns CDR1 MNHNS and CDR2 SASEGT. Between the trimmed V and J ends, which lost 7 bases and 2 bases, there was a span of 9 bases. This CDR3 is 12 amino acids long. This CDR3 reads CASKMGPYEQYF. CDR3 in DNA: TGTGCCAGCAAGATGGGACCCTACGAGCAGTACTTC.

The chain has TRBV29-1 and TRBJ1-2, with D uncertain. Trimming left V 8 bases short and J 3 bases short, with 19 bases between. This CDR3 spans 14 amino acids. CDR1 and CDR2 from the germline V gene are SQVTM and ANQGSEA. The CDR3 loop reads CSPSSGGGHYGYTF. CDR3 sequence (DNA): TGCAGCCCCAGTTCCGGCGGCGGGCACTATGGCTACACCTTC.

The CDR3 region has the DNA TGTGCCAGCCTCGAGAACAGGGCGGGCACCGGGGAGCTGTTTTTT. Translated, it gives CASLENRAGTGELFF. The V gene is TRBV2, the J gene TRBJ2-2, with a weak D call TRBD1 (6 bases). The ends were cut back, 8 bases at V and 4 bases at J, with 17 bases in the middle. The CDR3 sequence is 15 residues long. Germline loops: CDR1 SNHLY, CDR2 FYNNEI.

The chain recombines TRBV5-6 with TRBJ1-6; no reliable D call. V was pared by 6 bases and J by 6 bases, with 10 bases between. The CDR3 spans 13 residues. CDR1 is SGHDT, CDR2 YYEEEE, per germline. The CDR3 loop is CASTPWGNSPLHF. The CDR3 bases are TGTGCCAGCACCCCGTGGGGTAATTCACCCCTCCACTTT.

The V gene is TRBV25-1, the J gene TRBJ2-5; D unclear. Trimming removed 1 base at V and 4 bases at J, with 10 bases between. This CDR3 region has 14 residues. Germline lookup yields CDR1 MGHDK and CDR2 SYGVNS. CDR3 in DNA: TGTGCCAGCAGTGAATTGAGGTCCGGAGAGACCCAGTACTTC. As protein: CASSELRSGETQYF. Using reference TRBV25-1 and TRBJ2-5 for the parts outside the CDR3, the full variable domain is EADIYQTPRYLVIGTGKKITLECSQTMGHDKMYWYQQDPGMELHLIHYSYGVNSTEKGDLSSESTVSRIRTEHFPLTLESARPSHTSQYLCASSELRSGETQYFGPGTRLLVL.

The rearrangement links TRBV6-5 to TRBJ1-5; weak D call: TRBD1 (5 bases). The CDR3 totals 15 residues. V was trimmed by 6 bases and J by 0 bases, leaving 12 bases between them. Germline CDR1 MNHEY, CDR2 SVGAGI. The DNA of the CDR3 is TGTGCCAGCAGCCCGGACACAGCTAGCAATCAGCCCCAGCATTTT. Amino acids: CASSPDTASNQPQHF.

J is TRBJ2-1 and V is TRBV14; 7 positions match TRBD2. The ends lost 4 bases at V and 4 bases at J; junction bases unmatched: 10. The CDR3 covers 16 residues. Germline V lookup: CDR1 SGHDN, CDR2 FVKESK. The DNA for the CDR3 is TGTGCCAGCAGCCTGCCCGTAGCTAGCGGATACAATGAGCAGTTCTTC. It encodes CASSLPVASGYNEQFF.

The V call is TRBV19, the J call TRBJ1-3; D is uncertain. V gave up 5 bases and J gave up 4 bases, with 12 bases separating them. Per the germline V gene, CDR1 is LNHDA and CDR2 is SQIVND (reference sequence). CDR3 length: 14 residues. CDR3 residues: CASSLLTGGNTIYF. The CDR3 region has the DNA TGTGCCAGTAGTCTCTTAACCGGAGGAAACACCATATATTTT.

The chain recombines TRBV5-1 with TRBJ1-6; D might be TRBD1 (6 bases). Trimming took off 0 bases at V and 7 bases at J, with 11 bases between the two ends. CDR1 and CDR2 from the germline V gene are SGHRS and YFSETQ. The CDR3 has 15 amino acids. The chain's CDR3 is CASSLVGGENSPLHF. CDR3 DNA: TGCGCCAGCAGCTTGGTGGGGGGCGAAAATTCACCCCTCCACTTT.

J is TRBJ2-3 and V is TRBV10-3; 10 bases fit TRBD2. CDR3 size: 16 residues. The trim removed 0 bases at V and 5 bases at J, leaving 5 bases unmatched. Germline V gene sequence: CDR1 ENHRY, CDR2 SYGVKD. This CDR3 reads CAISESQAGGLDTQYF. In DNA form, the CDR3 reads TGTGCCATCAGTGAGTCGCAAGCGGGGGGGCTAGATACGCAGTATTTT.

The gene calls are TRBV2 and TRBJ2-2; 10 positions agree with TRBD1. Germline V gene sequence: CDR1 SNHLY, CDR2 FYNNEI. The ends lost 4 bases at V and 6 bases at J; junction bases unmatched: 5. The length of the CDR3 is 15 residues. In DNA form, the CDR3 reads TGTGCCAGCAGTGGGACAGGGGGGATGGCCGGGGAGCTGTTTTTT. Translated, it gives CASSGTGGMAGELFF.

The chain couples TRBV29-1 to TRBJ1-1; weak D call: TRBD1 (5 bases). From germline, CDR1 is SQVTM and CDR2 ANQGSEA. V was clipped by 5 bases and J by 7 bases, with 14 bases between them. This CDR3 is built from 12 residues. The CDR3: CSVNIRGVEAFF. CDR3 nucleotide sequence: TGCAGCGTTAATATTCGGGGGGTTGAAGCTTTCTTT.